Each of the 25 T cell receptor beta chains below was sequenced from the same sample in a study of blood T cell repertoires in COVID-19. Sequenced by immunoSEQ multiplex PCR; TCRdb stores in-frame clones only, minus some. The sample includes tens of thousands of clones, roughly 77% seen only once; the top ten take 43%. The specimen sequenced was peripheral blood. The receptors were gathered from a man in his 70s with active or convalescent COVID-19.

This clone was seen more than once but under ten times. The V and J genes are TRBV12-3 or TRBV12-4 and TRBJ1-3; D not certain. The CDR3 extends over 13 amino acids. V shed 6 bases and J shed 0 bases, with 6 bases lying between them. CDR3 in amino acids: CASSGSSGNTIYF. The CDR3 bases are TGTGCCAGCAGCGGGAGCTCTGGAAACACCATATATTTT.

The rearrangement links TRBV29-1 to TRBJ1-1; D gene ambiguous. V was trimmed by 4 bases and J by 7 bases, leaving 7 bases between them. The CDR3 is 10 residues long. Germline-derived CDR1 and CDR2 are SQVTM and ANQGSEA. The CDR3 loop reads CSVGRDEAFF. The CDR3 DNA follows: TGCAGCGTTGGCCGGGATGAAGCTTTCTTT.

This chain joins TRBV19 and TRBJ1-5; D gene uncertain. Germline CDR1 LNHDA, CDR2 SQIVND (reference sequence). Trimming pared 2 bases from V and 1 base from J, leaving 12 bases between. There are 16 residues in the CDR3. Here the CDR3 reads CASSIPITQSNQPQHF. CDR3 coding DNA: TGTGCCAGTAGTATACCAATCACACAGAGCAATCAGCCCCAGCATTTT.

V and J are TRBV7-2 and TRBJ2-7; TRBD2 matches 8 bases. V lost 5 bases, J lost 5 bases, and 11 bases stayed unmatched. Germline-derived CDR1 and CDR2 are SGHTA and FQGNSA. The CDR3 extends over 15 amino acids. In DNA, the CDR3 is TGTGCCAGCAGCCCTTGGAGCGGGAGTAATAACGAGCAGTACTTC. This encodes CASSPWSGSNNEQYF.

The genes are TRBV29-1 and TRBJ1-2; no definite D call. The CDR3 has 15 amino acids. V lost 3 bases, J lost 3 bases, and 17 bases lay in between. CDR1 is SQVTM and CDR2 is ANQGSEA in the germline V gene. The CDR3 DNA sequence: TGCAGCGTTGATAAACAGACCAAAACCTACTATGGCTACACCTTC. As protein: CSVDKQTKTYYGYTF.

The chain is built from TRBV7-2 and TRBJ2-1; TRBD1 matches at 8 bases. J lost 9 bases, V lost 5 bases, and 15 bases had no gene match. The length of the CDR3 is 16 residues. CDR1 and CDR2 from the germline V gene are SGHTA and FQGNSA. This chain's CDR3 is CASSPRPGGTGGEQFF. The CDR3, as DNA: TGTGCCAGCAGCCCCCGGCCAGGGGGCACGGGTGGTGAGCAGTTCTTC.

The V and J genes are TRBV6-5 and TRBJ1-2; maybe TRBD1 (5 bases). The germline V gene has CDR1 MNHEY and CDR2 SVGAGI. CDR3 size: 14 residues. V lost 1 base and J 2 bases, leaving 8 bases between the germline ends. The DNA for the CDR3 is TGTGCCAGCAGTTACTGGGGCGCGAACTATGGCTACACCTTC. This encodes CASSYWGANYGYTF.

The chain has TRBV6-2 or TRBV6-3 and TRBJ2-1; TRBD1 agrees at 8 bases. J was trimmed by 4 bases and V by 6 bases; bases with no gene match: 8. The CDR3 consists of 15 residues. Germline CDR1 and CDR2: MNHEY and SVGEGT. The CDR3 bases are TGTGCCAGCAGCTTACTGACAGGGGCTTACAATGAGCAGTTCTTC. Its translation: CASSLLTGAYNEQFF.

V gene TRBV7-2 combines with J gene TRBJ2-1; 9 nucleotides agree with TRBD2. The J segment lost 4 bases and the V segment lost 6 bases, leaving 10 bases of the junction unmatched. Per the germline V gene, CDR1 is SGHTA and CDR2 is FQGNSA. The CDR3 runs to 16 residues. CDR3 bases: TGTGCCAGCAGACCCCCCAGCGGGGGGACGTACAATGAGCAGTTCTTC. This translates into CASRPPSGGTYNEQFF. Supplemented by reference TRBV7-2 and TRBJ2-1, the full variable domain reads GAGVSQSPSNKVTEKGKDVELRCDPISGHTALYWYRQSLGQGLEFLIYFQGNSAPDKSGLPSDRFSAERTGGSVSTLTIQRTQQEDSAVYLCASRPPSGGTYNEQFFGPGTRLTVL.

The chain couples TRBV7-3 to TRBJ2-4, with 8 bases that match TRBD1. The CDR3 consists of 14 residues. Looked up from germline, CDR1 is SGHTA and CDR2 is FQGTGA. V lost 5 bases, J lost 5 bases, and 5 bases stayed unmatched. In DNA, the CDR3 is TGTGCCAGCAGCCAAGGGACAGGAGAAAACATTCAGTACTTC. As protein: CASSQGTGENIQYF.

The DNA for the CDR3 is TGTGCCAGCAGCTTAGAGTCCCAGCTAGACTATGGCTACACCTTC. Amino acids: CASSLESQLDYGYTF. The V call is TRBV7-2, the J call TRBJ1-2; D remains ambiguous. The CDR3 contains 15 residues. The germline V and J ends were trimmed by 1 base and 3 bases, with 12 bases remaining between them. Germline V gene lookup returns CDR1 SGHTA and CDR2 FQGNSA.

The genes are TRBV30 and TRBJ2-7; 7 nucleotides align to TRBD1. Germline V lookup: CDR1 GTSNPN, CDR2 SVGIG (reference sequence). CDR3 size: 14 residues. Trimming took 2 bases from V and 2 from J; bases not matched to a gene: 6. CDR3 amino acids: CAWSRDSLTYEQYF. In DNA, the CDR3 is TGTGCCTGGAGTCGGGACAGCCTCACCTACGAGCAGTACTTC. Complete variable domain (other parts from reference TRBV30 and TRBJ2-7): SQTIHQWPATLVQPVGSPLSLECTVEGTSNPNLYWYRQAAGRGLQLLFYSVGIGQISSEVPQNLSASRPQDRQFILSSKKLLLSDSGFYLCAWSRDSLTYEQYFGPGTRLTVT.

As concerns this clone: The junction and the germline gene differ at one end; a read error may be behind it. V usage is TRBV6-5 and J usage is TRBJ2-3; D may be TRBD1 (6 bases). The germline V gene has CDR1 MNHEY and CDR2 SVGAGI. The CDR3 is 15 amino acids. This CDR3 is CASRLDRTPTNTQYF. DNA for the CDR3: TGTGCCAGCAGACTTGACAGGACACCCACAAATACGCAGTATTTT.

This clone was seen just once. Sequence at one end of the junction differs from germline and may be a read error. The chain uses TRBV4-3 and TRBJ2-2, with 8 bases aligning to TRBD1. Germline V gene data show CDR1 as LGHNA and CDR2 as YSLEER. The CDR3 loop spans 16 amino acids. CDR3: CASSKDRTGSPGELFF. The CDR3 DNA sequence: TGCGCCAGCAGCAAAGACCGGACAGGGTCCCCCGGGGAGCTGTTTTTT.

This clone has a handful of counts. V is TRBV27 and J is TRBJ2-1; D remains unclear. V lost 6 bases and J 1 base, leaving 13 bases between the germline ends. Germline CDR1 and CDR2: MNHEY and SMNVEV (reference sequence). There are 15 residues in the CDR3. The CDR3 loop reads CASRRTTYSYNEQFF. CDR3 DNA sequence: TGTGCCAGCAGACGTACGACTTATTCCTACAATGAGCAGTTCTTC.

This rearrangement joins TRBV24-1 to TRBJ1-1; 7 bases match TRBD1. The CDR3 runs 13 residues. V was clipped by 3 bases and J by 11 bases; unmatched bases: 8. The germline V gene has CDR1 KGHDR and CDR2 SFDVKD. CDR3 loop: CATSDLNDREAFF. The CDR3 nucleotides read TGTGCCACCAGTGATCTAAACGACAGGGAGGCTTTCTTT.

CDR3 in DNA: TGCGCCAGCGGACGGACAGGGGGCGCGTCGAAGAACGAGCAGTACTTC. This sequence encodes CASGRTGGASKNEQYF. V gene TRBV5-1 combines with J gene TRBJ2-7; 11 nucleotides match TRBD1. The CDR3 runs to 16 residues. The V gene's germline CDR1 is SGHRS and CDR2 YFSETQ. Trimming removed 7 bases from V and 5 bases from J; junction bases left unmatched: 14.

For the CDR3, the DNA is TGCGCCAGCAGCCTCGGGACTAGTCAAGAGACCCAGTACTTC. Its translation: CASSLGTSQETQYF. The V and J genes are TRBV5-1 and TRBJ2-5; 8 bases are shared with TRBD2. From germline, CDR1 is SGHRS and CDR2 YFSETQ. This CDR3 contains 14 residues. V was pared by 4 bases and J by 2 bases, with 4 bases of the junction left unmatched. Looking up the rest from reference TRBV5-1 and TRBJ2-5 gives the full variable domain: KAGVTQTPRYLIKTRGQQVTLSCSPISGHRSVSWYQQTPGQGLQFLFEYFSETQRNKGNFPGRFSGRQFSNSRSEMNVSTLELGDSALYLCASSLGTSQETQYFGPGTRLLVL.

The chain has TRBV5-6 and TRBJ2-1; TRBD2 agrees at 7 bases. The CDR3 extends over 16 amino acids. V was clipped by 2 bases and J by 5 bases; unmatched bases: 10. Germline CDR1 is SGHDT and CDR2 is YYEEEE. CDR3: CASSFLSSGKHNEQFF. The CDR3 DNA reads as TGTGCCAGCAGCTTTCTCTCTAGCGGCAAGCACAATGAGCAGTTCTTC. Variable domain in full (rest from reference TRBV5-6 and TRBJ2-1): DAGVTQSPTHLIKTRGQQVTLRCSPKSGHDTVSWYQQALGQGPQFIFQYYEEEERQRGNFPDRFSGHQFPNYSSELNVNALLLGDSALYLCASSFLSSGKHNEQFFGPGTRLTVL.

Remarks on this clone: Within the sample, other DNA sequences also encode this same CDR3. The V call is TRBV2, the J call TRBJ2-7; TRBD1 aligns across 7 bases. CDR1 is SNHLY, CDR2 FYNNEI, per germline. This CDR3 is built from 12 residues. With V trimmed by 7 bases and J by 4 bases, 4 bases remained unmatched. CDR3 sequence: CASKGTAYEQYF. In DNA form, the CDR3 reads TGTGCCAGCAAGGGGACAGCTTACGAGCAGTACTTC.

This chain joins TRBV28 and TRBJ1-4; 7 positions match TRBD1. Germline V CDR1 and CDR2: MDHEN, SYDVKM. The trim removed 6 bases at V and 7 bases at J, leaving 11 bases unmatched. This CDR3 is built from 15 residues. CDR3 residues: CASSLRQGGGEKLFF. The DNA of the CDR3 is TGTGCCAGCAGCTTACGACAGGGTGGGGGTGAAAAACTGTTTTTT.

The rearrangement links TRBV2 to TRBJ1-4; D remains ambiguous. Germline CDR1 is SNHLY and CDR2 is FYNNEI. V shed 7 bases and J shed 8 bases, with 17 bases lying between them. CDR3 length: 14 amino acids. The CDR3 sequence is CASIENFRGEKLFF. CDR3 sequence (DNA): TGTGCCAGCATCGAGAATTTTAGAGGCGAAAAACTGTTTTTT.

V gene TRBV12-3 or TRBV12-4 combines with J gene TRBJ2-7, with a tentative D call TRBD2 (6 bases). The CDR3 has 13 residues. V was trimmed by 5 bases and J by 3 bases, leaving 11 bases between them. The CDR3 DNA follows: TGTGCCAGCAGTCTGGGACTTTACTACGAGCAGTACTTC. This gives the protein CASSLGLYYEQYF.

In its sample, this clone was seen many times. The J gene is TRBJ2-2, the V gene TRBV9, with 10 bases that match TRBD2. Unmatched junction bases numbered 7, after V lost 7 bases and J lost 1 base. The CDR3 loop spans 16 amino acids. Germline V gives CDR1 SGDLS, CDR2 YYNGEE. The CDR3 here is CASGLLAGENTGELFF. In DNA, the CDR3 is TGTGCCAGCGGACTCCTAGCGGGGGAGAACACCGGGGAGCTGTTTTTT.

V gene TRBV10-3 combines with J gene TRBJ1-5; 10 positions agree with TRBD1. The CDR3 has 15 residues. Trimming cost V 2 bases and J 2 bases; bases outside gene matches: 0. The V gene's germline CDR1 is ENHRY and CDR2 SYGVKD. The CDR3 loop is CAISEGQGGNQPQHF. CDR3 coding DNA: TGTGCCATCAGTGAGGGACAGGGGGGCAATCAGCCCCAGCATTTT.